This TCR beta chain stems from a study of OX40 agonist ivuxolimab in advanced cancers. A note on the overall study: Ivuxolimab was a fully human IgG2 agonistic monoclonal antibody targeting the costimulatory receptor OX40 (CD134). Intravenous ivuxolimab was administered to patients every 2 weeks at six dose levels: 0.01, 0.1, 0.3, 1.5, 3 and 10 mg/kg. Of the roughly 52 patients in dose escalation, 19 had hepatocellular carcinoma, some 15 had melanoma, 9 had renal cell carcinoma and 9 had head and neck cancer. The dose-escalation cohort was approximately 83% male with a mean age of approximately 60 years, ranging from roughly 23 to 85. Partial responses occurred in three dose-escalation patients, of whom one had hepatocellular carcinoma and two had cutaneous melanoma. Prior anti-PD-1, anti-PD-L1 or anti-CTLA-4 therapy was permitted, and about 40% of dose-escalation patients had received checkpoint inhibitors. Peripheral TCRbeta sequencing was intended to test whether TCR sequence diversity was altered and clonal T-cell expansion was caused by ivuxolimab. The paper covers the monotherapy dose-escalation part of the phase I ivuxolimab trial, which included N ≈ 57 patients. The paper's findings and limits, for the study overall: Partial responders in the 0.1-3.0 mg/kg groups had among the lowest normalized peripheral clonal expansion, especially among CD8+ T cells. Low levels of normalized T-cell clonal expansion were also seen in some nonresponding patients. Clonal expansion of both CD4+ and CD8+ blood T cells was observed from baseline to week 6 at doses 0.1 to 3.0 mg/kg. After ivuxolimab, expanded clones were on average more numerous among CD8+ T cells than among CD4+ T cells. The antigen specificity of the clonally expanded peripheral T cells was not determined.

Comment on this clone: No cognate antigen has been identified for it. Per-base qualities were not stored, and no clone one base away is much larger.

Genomic DNA was extracted from sorted cells for sequencing of the TCRbeta CDR3 region. The immunoSEQ Assay was used for sequencing of TCRbeta CDR3 regions. TCRdb provides this immuneACCESS table in a form limited to in-frame rearrangements. Some clones are lacking; in checked studies, under half of them reflect an unresolved V gene, and why the rest are absent is not known. This sample comprises approximately 37,000 clones, roughly four fifths of them detected only once. 20% to 25% of the sample is held by the ten biggest clonotypes. The trial excluded patients who had a history of autoimmune disease or who were on systemic immunosuppression. Peripheral blood for TCR sequencing was collected from all dose cohorts at baseline, on cycle 4 day 1, and on cycle 7 day 1. The samples were drawn from a first-in-human, open-label, multicenter phase I dose-escalation trial of ivuxolimab. Adults with locally advanced or metastatic melanoma, renal cell carcinoma, hepatocellular carcinoma or head and neck squamous cell carcinoma were enrolled in the trial. Before TCR sequencing, CD4+ T cells and CD8+ T cells from peripheral blood were sorted into separate populations.

Reading the germline V gene gives CDR1 ENHRY and CDR2 SYGVKD. From its cysteine to its phenylalanine, the CDR3 spans 18 amino acids. Of the read, only the CDR3 DNA is kept; its 54 bases are in frame from base 1. Compared with germline, V lacks 3 bases and J lacks 2 bases; bases without a gene match: 5. The sample here was CD4+ or CD8+ T cells sorted from blood, taken in a trial of the OX40 agonist ivuxolimab. The clonotype originates from an adult with an advanced solid tumor such as melanoma, head and neck, liver or kidney cancer. Here the chain combines TRBV10-3 and TRBJ2-1; 15 central bases correspond to TRBD2. This receptor has the CDR3 CAISDPGTSGGPYNEQFF. At the DNA level, the sequence is TGTGCCATCAGTGACCCCGGGACTAGCGGGGGGCCCTACAATGAGCAGTTCTTC.